This TCR beta chain was sequenced during a study of T cells after yellow fever vaccination. Comments on this clonotype: Its antigen is unknown.

V was pared by 8 bases and J by 0 bases, with 14 bases between. This CDR3 has 15 amino acids. Germline CDR1 reads MNHEY; CDR2 reads SVGEGT. Template switching by 5'RACE produced TCR cDNA, adding a universal primer site and UMIs. TCRdb itself ran the 5' RACE reads through MiXCR, one entry per CDR3 protein. The sample carries roughly 79,000 distinct CDR3 sequences, about 7.2% recorded once. Study-wide results and caveats: Subsequent booster samples again held most clones from primary vaccination (96% CD4, about 85% CD8). Clonotypes found in both CD4 and CD8 compartments made up a small share. Researchers cautioned that FACS-sorted repertoires could harbor abundant clonotypes contaminating from the bulk population.

The chain is built from TRBV6-2 or TRBV6-3 and TRBJ1-5, with a weak D call TRBD1 (6 bases). This receptor was taken from a man in his late teens or twenties who received the YFV17D yellow fever vaccine. The starting material was CD8+ T cells sorted from PBMCs, obtained roughly 10 days after the first yellow fever vaccination. Here the CDR3 reads CASSDSRNSNQPQHF. CDR3 DNA: TGTGCCAGCTCGGACAGCCGAAATAGCAATCAGCCCCAGCATTTT.